The clone carrying this T cell receptor (beta chain) was seen more than once but under ten times. Its target is not known. The PCR ran on 60 Vbeta and 13 Jbeta primers. Libraries were prepared by immunoSEQ multiplex PCR; TCRdb keeps only in-frame clonotypes and omits some of them. Seen here are roughly 120,000 clones, roughly 80% observed once, and the top ten hold around 4.1%. The data originate from a study of cytomegalovirus exposure and HLA in healthy donors. V was pared by 3 bases and J by 8 bases, with 12 bases of the junction left unmatched. The CDR3 contains 14 residues. CDR1 is GTSNPN and CDR2 is SVGIG in the germline V gene (reference sequence). Study-level points and caveats: Reports state that TCR beta sequences accurately predicted most subjects' HLA-A and HLA-B alleles.

The source material was PBMCs. This TCR was recovered from a woman in her thirties or forties in good health and CMV-seronegative. The rearrangement links TRBV30 to TRBJ1-2; TRBD1 matches at 7 bases. Here the CDR3 reads CAWRETGIYVGYTF. In nucleotides, the CDR3 is TGTGCCTGGAGGGAGACAGGGATCTATGTGGGCTACACCTTC.